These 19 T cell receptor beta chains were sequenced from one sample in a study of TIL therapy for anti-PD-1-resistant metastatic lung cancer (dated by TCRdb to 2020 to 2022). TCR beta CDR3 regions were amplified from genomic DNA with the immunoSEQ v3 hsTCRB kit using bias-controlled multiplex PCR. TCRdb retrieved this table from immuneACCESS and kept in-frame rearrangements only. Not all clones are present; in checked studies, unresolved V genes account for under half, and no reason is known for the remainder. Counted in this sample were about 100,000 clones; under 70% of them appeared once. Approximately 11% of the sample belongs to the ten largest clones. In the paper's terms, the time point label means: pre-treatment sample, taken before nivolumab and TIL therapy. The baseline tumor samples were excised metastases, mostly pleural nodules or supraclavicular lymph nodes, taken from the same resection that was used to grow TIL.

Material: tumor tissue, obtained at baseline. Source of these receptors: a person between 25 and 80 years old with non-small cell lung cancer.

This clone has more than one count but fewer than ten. The CDR3 DNA reads as TGTGCCAGCAGTTTCTTGCGGGACACAAGTGAGCAGTTCTTC. Its translation is CASSFLRDTSEQFF. The chain couples TRBV27 to TRBJ2-1; D could derive from TRBD1 or TRBD2 (6 bases each). The ends were cut back, 3 bases at V and 9 bases at J, with 15 bases in the middle. The CDR3 sequence is 14 residues long. Germline CDR1 is MNHEY and CDR2 is SMNVEV (reference sequence).

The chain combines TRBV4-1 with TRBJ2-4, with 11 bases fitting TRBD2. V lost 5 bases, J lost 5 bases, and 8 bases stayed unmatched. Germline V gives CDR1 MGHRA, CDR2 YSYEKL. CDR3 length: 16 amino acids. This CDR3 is CASSKLGTSGENIQYF. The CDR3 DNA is TGCGCCAGCAGCAAGTTAGGGACTAGCGGAGAAAACATTCAGTACTTC.

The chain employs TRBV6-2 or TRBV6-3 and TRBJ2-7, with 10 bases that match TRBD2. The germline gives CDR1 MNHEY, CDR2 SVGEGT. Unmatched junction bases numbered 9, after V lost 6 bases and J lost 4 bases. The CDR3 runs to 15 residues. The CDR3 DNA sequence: TGTGCCAGCAGCGGACTAGCGGAAGCACTGTACGAGCAGTACTTC. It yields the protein CASSGLAEALYEQYF.

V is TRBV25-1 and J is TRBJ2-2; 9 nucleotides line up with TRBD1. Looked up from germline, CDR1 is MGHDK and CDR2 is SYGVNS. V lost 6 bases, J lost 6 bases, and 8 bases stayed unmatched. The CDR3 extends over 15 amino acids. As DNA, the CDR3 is TGTGCCAGCAGCGGAATAGGGACAGGGTCCGGGGAGCTGTTTTTT. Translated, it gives CASSGIGTGSGELFF.

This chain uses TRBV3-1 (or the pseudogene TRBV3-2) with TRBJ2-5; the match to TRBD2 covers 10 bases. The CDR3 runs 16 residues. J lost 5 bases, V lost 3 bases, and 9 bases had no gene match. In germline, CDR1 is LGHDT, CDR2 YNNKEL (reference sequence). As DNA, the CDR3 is TGTGCCAGCAGCCAGATTAGCGGGGGGCAAGGGGAGACCCAGTACTTC. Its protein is CASSQISGGQGETQYF.

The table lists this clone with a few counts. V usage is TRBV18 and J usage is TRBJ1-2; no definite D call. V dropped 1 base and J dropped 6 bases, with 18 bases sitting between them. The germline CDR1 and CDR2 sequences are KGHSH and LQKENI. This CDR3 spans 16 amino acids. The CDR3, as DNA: TGTGCCAGCTCACCACGGGCACCATCGTCCGGGGATGGCTACACCTTC. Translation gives CASSPRAPSSGDGYTF.

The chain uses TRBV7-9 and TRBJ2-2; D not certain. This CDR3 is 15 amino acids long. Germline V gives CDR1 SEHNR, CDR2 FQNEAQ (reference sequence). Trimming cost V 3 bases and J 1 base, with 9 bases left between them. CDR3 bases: TGTGCCAGCAGCTTCCAAGGACGGAACACCGGGGAGCTGTTTTTT. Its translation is CASSFQGRNTGELFF.

The CDR3 reads CASTLAGDRDEQFF. CDR3 in DNA: TGTGCCAGCACCCTGGCCGGGGACCGGGATGAGCAGTTCTTC. V gene TRBV6-5 combines with J gene TRBJ2-1; D possibly matches TRBD1 or TRBD2 (5 bases each). V dropped 7 bases and J dropped 8 bases, with 18 bases sitting between them. The CDR3 is made up of 14 amino acids. Germline V gives CDR1 MNHEY, CDR2 SVGAGI.

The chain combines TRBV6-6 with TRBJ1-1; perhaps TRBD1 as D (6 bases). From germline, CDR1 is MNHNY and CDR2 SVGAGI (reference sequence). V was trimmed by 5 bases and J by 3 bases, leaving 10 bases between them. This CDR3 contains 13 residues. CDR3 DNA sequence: TGTGCCAGCAGTGCACAGGGTTACACTGAAGCTTTCTTT. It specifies CASSAQGYTEAFF.

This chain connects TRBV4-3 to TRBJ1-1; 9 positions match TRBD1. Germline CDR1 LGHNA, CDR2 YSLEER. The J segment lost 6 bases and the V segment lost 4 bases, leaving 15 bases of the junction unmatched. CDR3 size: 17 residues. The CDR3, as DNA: TGCGCCAGCAGCCGCGTTGGGGGGTCGGGACAGGGAGCTGAAGCTTTCTTT. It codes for CASSRVGGSGQGAEAFF.

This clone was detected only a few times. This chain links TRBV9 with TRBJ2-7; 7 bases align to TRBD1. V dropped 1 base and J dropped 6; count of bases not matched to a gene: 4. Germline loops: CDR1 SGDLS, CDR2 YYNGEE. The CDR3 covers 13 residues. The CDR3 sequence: CASSVIGGTEQYF. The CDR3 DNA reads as TGTGCCAGCAGCGTAATAGGGGGCACCGAGCAGTACTTC.

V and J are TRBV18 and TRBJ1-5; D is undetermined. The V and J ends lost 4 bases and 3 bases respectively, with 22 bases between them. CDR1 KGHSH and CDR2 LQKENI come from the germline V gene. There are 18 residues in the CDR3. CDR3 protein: CASSRTSVGSTDNQPQHF. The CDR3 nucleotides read TGTGCCAGCTCACGAACATCAGTGGGGTCGACCGACAATCAGCCCCAGCATTTT.

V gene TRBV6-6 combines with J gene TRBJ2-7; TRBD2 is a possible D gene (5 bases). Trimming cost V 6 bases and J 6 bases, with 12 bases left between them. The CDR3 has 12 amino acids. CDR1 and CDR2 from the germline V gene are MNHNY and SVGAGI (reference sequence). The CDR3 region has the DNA TGTGCCAGCAGCCCGGTACGGGGCGAGCAGTACTTC. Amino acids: CASSPVRGEQYF.

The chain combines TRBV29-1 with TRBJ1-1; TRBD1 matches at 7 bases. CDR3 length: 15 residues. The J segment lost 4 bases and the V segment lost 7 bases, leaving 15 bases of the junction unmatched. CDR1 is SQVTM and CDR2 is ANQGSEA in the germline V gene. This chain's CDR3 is CSAQGGWQGGTEAFF. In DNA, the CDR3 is TGCAGCGCCCAAGGGGGATGGCAGGGGGGCACTGAAGCTTTCTTT.

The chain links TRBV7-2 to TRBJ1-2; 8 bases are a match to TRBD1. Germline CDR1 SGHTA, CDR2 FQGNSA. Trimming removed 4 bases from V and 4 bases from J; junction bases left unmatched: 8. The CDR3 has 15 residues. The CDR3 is CASSSRTGFAYGYTF. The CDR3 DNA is TGTGCCAGCAGCTCAAGGACAGGGTTCGCCTATGGCTACACCTTC. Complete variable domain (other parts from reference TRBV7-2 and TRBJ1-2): GAGVSQSPSNKVTEKGKDVELRCDPISGHTALYWYRQSLGQGLEFLIYFQGNSAPDKSGLPSDRFSAERTGGSVSTLTIQRTQQEDSAVYLCASSSRTGFAYGYTFGSGTRLTVV.

Here the CDR3 DNA reads TGTGCCAGCAGTTTATGGGTTGGGGGACAGGGGGCATTGGATGAGCAGTTCTTC. Protein product: CASSLWVGGQGALDEQFF. This chain connects TRBV27 to TRBJ2-1; 12 bases line up with TRBD1. The V gene end was trimmed by 1 base and the J gene end by 8 bases; junction bases not matched to a gene: 12. The V gene's germline CDR1 is MNHEY and CDR2 SMNVEV (reference sequence). CDR3 length: 18 residues.

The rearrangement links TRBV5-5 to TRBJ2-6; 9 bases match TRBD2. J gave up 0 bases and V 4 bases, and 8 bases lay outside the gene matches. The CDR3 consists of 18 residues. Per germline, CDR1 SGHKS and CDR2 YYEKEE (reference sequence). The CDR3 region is CASSTGTSFYSGANVLTF. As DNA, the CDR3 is TGTGCCAGCAGCACCGGGACTAGCTTTTACTCTGGGGCCAACGTCCTGACTTTC.

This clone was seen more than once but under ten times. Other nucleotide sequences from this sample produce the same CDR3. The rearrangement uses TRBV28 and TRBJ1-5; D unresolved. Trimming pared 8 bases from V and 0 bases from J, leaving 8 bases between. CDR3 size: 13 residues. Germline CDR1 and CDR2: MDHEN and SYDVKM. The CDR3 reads CASRPYSNQPQHF. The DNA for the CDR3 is TGTGCCAGCCGGCCGTATAGCAATCAGCCCCAGCATTTT. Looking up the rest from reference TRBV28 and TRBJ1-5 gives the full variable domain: DVKVTQSSRYLVKRTGEKVFLECVQDMDHENMFWYRQDPGLGLRLIYFSYDVKMKEKGDIPEGYSVSREKKERFSLILESASTNQTSMYLCASRPYSNQPQHFGDGTRLSIL.

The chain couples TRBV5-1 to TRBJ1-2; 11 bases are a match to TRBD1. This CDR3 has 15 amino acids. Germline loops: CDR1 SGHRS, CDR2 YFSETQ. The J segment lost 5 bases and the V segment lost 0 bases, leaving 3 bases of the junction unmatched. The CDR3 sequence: CASSLVGTGGYGYTF. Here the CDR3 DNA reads TGCGCCAGCAGCTTGGTTGGGACAGGGGGATATGGCTACACCTTC.